These T cell receptor beta chains were read from a single sample in a study of cytomegalovirus exposure and HLA in healthy donors. Here immunoSEQ multiplex PCR was the method, and the copy in TCRdb shows in-frame clones only, minus some. The sample holds around 150,000 clones, over 65% seen once. Material for sequencing was PBMCs. These TCRs come from a man between 40 and 49 years old in good health and CMV-seropositive. Both conserved end residues are trimmed from each CDR3. The order of the fields is V gene, CDR3 protein.

v_gene: TRBV7-3; CDR3aa: ASSLEEENYEQY
v_gene: TRBV7-9; CDR3aa: ASSPWTGGNNSPLH
v_gene: TRBV12-5; CDR3aa: ALGVGGELF
v_gene: TRBV7-6; CDR3aa: ASSFRGSRGKDTQY
v_gene: TRBV29-1; CDR3aa: SVAQGAGNEQF
v_gene: TRBV7-6; CDR3aa: ASSLFSFAGGPNTGELF
v_gene: TRBV27; CDR3aa: ASSRSGATYEQY
v_gene: TRBV10-2; CDR3aa: ASNRRGGAEGYT
v_gene: TRBV9; CDR3aa: ASGRGGGDGYT
v_gene: TRBV5-4; CDR3aa: ASSLVVGPRDIGELF
v_gene: TRBV18; CDR3aa: ASSRGQNYGYT
v_gene: TRBV11-2; CDR3aa: ASSLGGAGSQETQY
v_gene: TRBV11-3; CDR3aa: ASSSRLGAASGELF
v_gene: TRBV13; CDR3aa: ASSFIAAQETQY
v_gene: TRBV28; CDR3aa: ASRSETTNYGYT
v_gene: TRBV5-1; CDR3aa: ASSLARGQRAGNIQY
v_gene: TRBV5-4; CDR3aa: ASSLDPGSNYGYT
v_gene: TRBV2; CDR3aa: ASSLEVNTGELF
v_gene: TRBV6-5; CDR3aa: ASRSQGYGNTIY
v_gene: TRBV9; CDR3aa: ASSARQGSYGYT
v_gene: TRBV30; CDR3aa: AWSGDRGWSNQPQH
v_gene: TRBV10-3; CDR3aa: AISESDSSSQPQH
v_gene: TRBV10-1; CDR3aa: ASSERDRATNEKLF
v_gene: TRBV11-2; CDR3aa: ASSRVQGVTEAF
v_gene: TRBV19; CDR3aa: ASSYQVATNEKLF
v_gene: TRBV4-1; CDR3aa: ASSQDGDRVWQY
v_gene: TRBV11-2; CDR3aa: ASSDLGLLNTEAF
v_gene: TRBV30; CDR3aa: AWSAPRGGPYNEQF
v_gene: TRBV7-9; CDR3aa: ASSLDSSYEQY
v_gene: TRBV7-2; CDR3aa: ASSSSGGSSYEQY
v_gene: TRBV2; CDR3aa: ASLEDRATDTQY
v_gene: TRBV11-2; CDR3aa: ASSSTGTDTQY
v_gene: TRBV5-1; CDR3aa: ASSLASDRGYEQY
v_gene: TRBV7-9; CDR3aa: ASRGDYQDEQY
v_gene: TRBV4-3; CDR3aa: ASSQDRGQVSSGYT
v_gene: TRBV7-8; CDR3aa: ASSFAGAWGETQY
v_gene: TRBV12-5; CDR3aa: ASGLALGEQY
v_gene: TRBV5-1; CDR3aa: ASSRRQGFANTGELF
v_gene: TRBV7-9; CDR3aa: ASRQDRGEAF
v_gene: TRBV7-9; CDR3aa: ASSLAAGENVEQY
v_gene: TRBV5-4; CDR3aa: ASSLTGTAQETQY
v_gene: TRBV6-1; CDR3aa: ASSALGGLNEKLF
v_gene: TRBV5-6; CDR3aa: ASSSWGGGPGTQY
v_gene: TRBV27; CDR3aa: ASRPDRAGNTIY
v_gene: TRBV2; CDR3aa: ASSAIQGFGNQPQH
v_gene: TRBV7-9; CDR3aa: ASSLHGGSPEQF
v_gene: TRBV7-9; CDR3aa: ASSLGQGGLVPEAF
v_gene: TRBV6-5; CDR3aa: ASGAVLVSEAF
v_gene: TRBV6-4; CDR3aa: ASSPTGNSPLH
v_gene: TRBV15; CDR3aa: ATSDQLNTEAF
v_gene: TRBV6-5; CDR3aa: ASSPRGGLNTEAF
v_gene: TRBV28; CDR3aa: ASRYRKSEQY
v_gene: TRBV5-6; CDR3aa: ASSPTGQEGYEKLF
v_gene: TRBV6-5; CDR3aa: ASSSRRYNQPQH
v_gene: TRBV5-4; CDR3aa: ASSSINRGDGYT